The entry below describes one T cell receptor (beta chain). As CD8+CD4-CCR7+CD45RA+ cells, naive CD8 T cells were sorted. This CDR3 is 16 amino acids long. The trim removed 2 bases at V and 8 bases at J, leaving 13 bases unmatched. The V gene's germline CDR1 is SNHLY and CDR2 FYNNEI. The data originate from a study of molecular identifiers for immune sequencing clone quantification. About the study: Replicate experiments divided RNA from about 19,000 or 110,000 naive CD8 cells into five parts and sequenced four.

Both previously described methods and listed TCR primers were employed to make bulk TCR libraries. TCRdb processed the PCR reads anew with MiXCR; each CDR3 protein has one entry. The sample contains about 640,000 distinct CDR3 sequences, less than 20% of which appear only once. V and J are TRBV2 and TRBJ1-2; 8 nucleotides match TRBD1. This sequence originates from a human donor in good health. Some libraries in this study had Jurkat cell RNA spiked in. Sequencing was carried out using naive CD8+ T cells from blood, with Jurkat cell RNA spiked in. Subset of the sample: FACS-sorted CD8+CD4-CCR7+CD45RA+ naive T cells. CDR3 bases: TGTGCCAGCAGTGAAATGTCGCGGCAGGGGGCCAGAGGCTACACCTTC. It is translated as CASSEMSRQGARGYTF.